These 12 T cell receptor beta chains came from one sample sequenced in a study of blood T cell repertoires in COVID-19. Assay used: immunoSEQ multiplex PCR; TCRdb lists only in-frame clones, some missing. The sample shows approximately 280,000 clones, 75% to 90% of them seen only once. Sequenced sample: peripheral blood. These receptors were collected from a man aged 50 to 59 with acute or convalescent COVID-19.

This chain uses TRBV7-2 with TRBJ2-7, with D maybe TRBD1 (6 bases). In germline, CDR1 is SGHTA, CDR2 FQGNSA. Trimming shortened V by 1 base and J by 4 bases, and 14 bases separated the two germline ends. This CDR3 is 15 amino acids long. The CDR3 DNA reads as TGTGCCAGCAGCTTAGGGGCAGGGGTTGGGTACGAGCAGTACTTC. Translating it yields CASSLGAGVGYEQYF.

The sample holds a few counts of this clone. The chain employs TRBV5-5 and TRBJ2-7; weak D call: TRBD2 (5 bases). The CDR3 covers 13 residues. Germline lookup yields CDR1 SGHKS and CDR2 YYEKEE (reference sequence). The V end lost 3 bases, the J end lost 5 bases, and 12 bases lay between the germline ends. The CDR3 loop reads CASSYRTGNEQYF. The DNA of the CDR3 is TGTGCCAGCAGCTATCGGACGGGGAACGAGCAGTACTTC.

This chain connects TRBV19 to TRBJ1-5; TRBD1 agrees at 9 bases. There are 16 residues in the CDR3. Unmatched junction bases numbered 10, after V lost 7 bases and J lost 3 bases. Germline CDR1 and CDR2: LNHDA and SQIVND (reference sequence). The CDR3 is CASTGTGSPSNQPQHF. CDR3 coding DNA: TGTGCCAGTACAGGGACAGGGTCTCCTTCCAATCAGCCCCAGCATTTT.

The V gene is TRBV5-4, the J gene TRBJ2-2, with 13 bases that match TRBD2. Germline CDR1 reads SGHNT; CDR2 reads YYREEE (reference sequence). V gave up 4 bases and J gave up 6 bases; unmatched junction bases: 3. This CDR3 spans 15 amino acids. This CDR3 reads CASSLLAGGSGELFF. Written as DNA, the CDR3 is TGTGCCAGCAGCCTACTAGCGGGGGGGTCCGGGGAGCTGTTTTTT.

The rearrangement uses TRBV5-1 and TRBJ2-1; perhaps TRBD2 as D (6 bases). V lost 4 bases and J lost 7, with 18 bases in between. This CDR3 contains 15 residues. Looked up from germline, CDR1 is SGHRS and CDR2 is YFSETQ. CDR3 coding DNA: TGCGCCAGCAGCCCGCCGGGACTCGCGGGGAATGAGCAGTTCTTC. Its translation: CASSPPGLAGNEQFF.

The chain joins TRBV5-4 to TRBJ1-1; D perhaps matches TRBD1 (5 bases). Trimming took off 0 bases at V and 2 bases at J, with 14 bases between the two ends. The germline gives CDR1 SGHNT, CDR2 YYREEE (reference sequence). The CDR3 runs to 16 residues. CDR3 sequence: CASSLGGLQVNTEAFF. The CDR3 DNA is TGTGCCAGCAGCTTGGGGGGCCTCCAGGTAAACACTGAAGCTTTCTTT. The whole variable domain, filled in from reference TRBV5-4 and TRBJ1-1, reads ETGVTQSPTHLIKTRGQQVTLRCSSQSGHNTVSWYQQALGQGPQFIFQYYREEENGRGNFPPRFSGLQFPNYSSELNVNALELDDSALYLCASSLGGLQVNTEAFFGQGTRLTVV.

This chain joins TRBV5-1 and TRBJ1-1, with a possible D match to TRBD1 (5 bases). V lost 4 bases and J 0 bases, leaving 10 bases between the germline ends. Germline CDR1 and CDR2: SGHRS and YFSETQ. The CDR3 covers 14 residues. The CDR3 sequence: CASSPDTVNTEAFF. The CDR3 DNA is TGCGCCAGCAGCCCGGACACTGTGAACACTGAAGCTTTCTTT.

This clone was counted a few times. The chain employs TRBV11-2 and TRBJ2-7; TRBD1 agrees at 9 bases. Germline V gene lookup returns CDR1 SGHAT and CDR2 FQNNGV. This CDR3 is built from 14 residues. V shed 1 base, J shed 6 bases, and the junction held 4 bases outside the gene matches. CDR3 amino acids: CASSLVGTGTEQYF. DNA for the CDR3: TGTGCCAGCAGCTTAGTCGGGACAGGGACCGAGCAGTACTTC.

Worth noting for this clone: At one boundary the junction diverges from the germline segment, which might be a read error. J is TRBJ2-5 and V is TRBV7-7; 11 nucleotides line up with TRBD2. Germline-derived CDR1 and CDR2 are SSHAT and FNYEAQ (reference sequence). This CDR3 has 15 residues. The CDR3 sequence: CASSGGLAAQETQYF. The CDR3, as DNA: TGTGCTAGCAGCGGGGGACTAGCGGCCCAAGAGACCCAGTACTTC.

The chain carries TRBV12-5 and TRBJ2-2; the D is unclear. This CDR3 is 14 amino acids long. Trimming pared 2 bases from V and 3 bases from J, leaving 7 bases between. Germline CDR1 LGHNT, CDR2 FRNRAP. CDR3 in amino acids: CASGLPLYTGELFF. The CDR3 region has the DNA TGTGCTAGTGGTTTGCCCTTGTACACCGGGGAGCTGTTTTTT.

The chain is built from TRBV7-2 and TRBJ1-2; the D is unclear. The ends were cut back, 1 base at V and 8 bases at J, with 11 bases in the middle. The germline gives CDR1 SGHTA, CDR2 FQGNSA. The CDR3 totals 13 residues. The DNA of the CDR3 is TGTGCCAGCAGCTTAGTAGCGGGAAGGGGCTACACCTTC. Translated, it gives CASSLVAGRGYTF.

Regarding this clone: The junction does not match germline at one end; this may be a read error. This sequence joins TRBV20-1 and TRBJ1-2, with 9 bases matching TRBD1. The CDR3 consists of 11 residues. Germline V gene data show CDR1 as DFQATT and CDR2 as SNEGSKA (reference sequence). The CDR3 DNA is TGCAGTGCAACCGGGACAGGGAGCCGCCTCTTC. It encodes CSATGTGSRLF.